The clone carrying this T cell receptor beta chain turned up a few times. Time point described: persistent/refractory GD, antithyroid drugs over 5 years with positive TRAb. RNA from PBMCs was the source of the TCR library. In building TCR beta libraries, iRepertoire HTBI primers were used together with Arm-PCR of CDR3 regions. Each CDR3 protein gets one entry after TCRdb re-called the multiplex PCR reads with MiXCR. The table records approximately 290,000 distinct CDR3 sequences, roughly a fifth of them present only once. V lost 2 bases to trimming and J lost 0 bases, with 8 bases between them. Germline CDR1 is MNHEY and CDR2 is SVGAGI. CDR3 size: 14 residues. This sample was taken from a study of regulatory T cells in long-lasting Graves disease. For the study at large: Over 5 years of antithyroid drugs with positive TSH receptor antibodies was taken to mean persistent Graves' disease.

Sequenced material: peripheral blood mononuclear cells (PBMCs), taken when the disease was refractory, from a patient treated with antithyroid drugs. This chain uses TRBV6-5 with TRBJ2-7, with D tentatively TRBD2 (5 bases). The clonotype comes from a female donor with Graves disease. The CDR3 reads CASSYGSFSYEQYF. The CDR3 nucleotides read TGTGCCAGCAGTTACGGGAGTTTCTCCTACGAGCAGTACTTC.